What follows is one T cell receptor (beta chain) and its context. Time point noted: pre-treatment baseline. The sample comes from a study of blood T cell dynamics during melanoma immunotherapy. On the study more broadly: Metastatic melanoma patients received first-line pembrolizumab or nivolumab plus ipilimumab.

Clones were sequenced by immunoSEQ multiplex PCR, and TCRdb holds only the in-frame ones, with some missing. Of some 13,000 clones in the sample, approximately 90% are singletons; the top ten hold 0.18%. This CDR3 contains 15 residues. The germline CDR1 and CDR2 sequences are LGHNA and YSLEER. V lost 4 bases and J 5 bases, leaving 15 bases between the germline ends. This chain links TRBV4-3 with TRBJ2-1; tentatively, D is TRBD1 or TRBD2 (5 bases each). Sequenced here: effector memory CD8+ T cells from blood, sampled from a patient treated with checkpoint blockade. The clonotype was recovered from a human donor with melanoma. The CDR3 protein is CASSPGTRSHNEQFF. The CDR3 bases are TGCGCCAGCAGCCCAGGGACCCGGAGCCACAATGAGCAGTTCTTC.